This TCR beta chain was obtained from a study of blood T cells in healthy people across ages. CDR3 size: 13 residues. Trimming removed 9 bases from V and 11 bases from J; junction bases left unmatched: 12. Germline CDR1 is LNHDA and CDR2 is SQIVND (reference sequence). With a J-beta primer mix and a sample-barcoded 5' primer, a second PCR ran about 7 to 11 cycles. TCRdb used MiXCR to reprocess the 5' RACE reads, holding one entry per CDR3 protein. The table shows 800,000 to 950,000 distinct CDR3 sequences, with 35% to 40% occurring only once. Specimen: blood. V usage is TRBV19 and J usage is TRBJ2-5, with TRBD1 matching over 10 bases. The TCR comes from a man aged 18-30 years in good health. The CDR3 protein is CASRDRGSNEQYF. CDR3 DNA sequence: TGTGCCAGCCGGGACAGGGGTTCCAATGAGCAGTACTTC. Together with reference TRBV19 and TRBJ2-5, the CDR3 gives the full variable domain: DGGITQSPKYLFRKEGQNVTLSCEQNLNHDAMYWYRQDPGQGLRLIYYSQIVNDFQKGDIAEGYSVSREKKESFPLTVTSAQKNPTAFYLCASRDRGSNEQYFGPGTRLLVL.